A selection of T cell receptor beta chains follows, all from one sample in a study of T cell repertoires in cytomegalovirus infection. Each CDR3 protein gets one entry after TCRdb re-called the reads with MiXCR. The sample gives hundreds of thousands of distinct CDR3 sequences, 35% of which show up once; around 2.8% is in the top ten. Sequenced material: PBMCs. The origin of the receptors is a human donor in good health (CMV status not recorded). Some clones in this sample may be carry-over from other donors' samples. Each CDR3 is given with its conserved first and last residue. A D gene is named only where the DNA matches it firmly. Size values are once, few and many counts, or a class for expanded clones, and some rows have none.

V,size,D,J,CDR3,DNA
TRBV11-2,few,TRBD1,TRBJ1-2,CASSSRQGVYGYTF,TGTGCCAGCAGCTCCCGACAGGGGGTTTATGGCTACACCTTC
TRBV12-3/TRBV12-4,few,TRBD2,TRBJ2-5,CASSLKSGGARETQYF,TGTGCCAGCAGTTTAAAGAGCGGGGGGGCCCGTGAGACCCAGTACTTC
TRBV24-1,NA,NA,TRBJ2-1,CAASASGSYNEQFF,TGTGCCGCCAGTGCTAGTGGTTCCTACAATGAGCAGTTCTTC
TRBV12-5,NA,NA,TRBJ2-5,CASGLYRDEGETQYF,TGTGCTAGTGGTTTGTACAGGGATGAGGGAGAGACCCAGTACTTC
TRBV12-3/TRBV12-4,NA,TRBD1,TRBJ2-1,CASNPNRGLMYNEQFF,TGTGCCAGCAACCCTAACAGGGGCCTTATGTACAATGAGCAGTTCTTC
TRBV12-3/TRBV12-4,few,NA,TRBJ1-2,CASTSRVLGYGYTF,TGTGCCAGCACCAGCAGGGTCTTGGGGTATGGCTACACCTTC
TRBV29-1,NA,NA,TRBJ1-1,CSVARGENTEAFF,TGCAGCGTTGCAAGAGGTGAGAACACTGAAGCTTTCTTT
TRBV4-1,NA,TRBD1,TRBJ2-7,CASSHTQGDYEQYF,TGCGCCAGCAGCCATACCCAGGGGGATTACGAGCAGTACTTC
TRBV20-1,NA,NA,TRBJ1-1,CSAQASPDPRWWLPEAFF,TGCAGTGCCCAAGCGAGCCCGGACCCAAGGTGGTGGTTGCCTGAAGCTTTCTTT
TRBV11-2,many,TRBD2,TRBJ2-1,CASSLAGGGVLLYNEQFF,TGTGCCAGCAGCTTAGCCGGCGGGGGGGTACTACTTTACAATGAGCAGTTCTTC
TRBV6-2/TRBV6-3,NA,TRBD2,TRBJ2-1,CSSTVLAGGEQFF,TGTTCCAGCACCGTACTAGCGGGGGGTGAGCAGTTCTTC
TRBV10-3,NA,TRBD1,TRBJ1-5,CATRASETGSNQPRHF,TGTGCCACCCGGGCCAGCGAGACAGGGAGCAATCAGCCCCGGCATTTT
TRBV9,NA,TRBD1,TRBJ2-6,CASTGQGSSGANVLTF,TGTGCCAGCACGGGACAGGGTAGCTCTGGGGCCAACGTCCTGACTTTC
TRBV4-1,NA,NA,TRBJ1-5,CASSQDATGAYSNQPQHF,TGCGCCAGCAGCCAAGACGCGACAGGCGCCTATAGCAATCAGCCCCAGCATTTT
TRBV25-1,few,TRBD1,TRBJ1-1,CASSRGQGEEAFF,TGTGCCAGCAGTAGGGGACAGGGGGAGGAAGCTTTCTTT
TRBV27,few,NA,TRBJ1-1,CASSLFPARDRTEAFF,TGTGCCAGCAGTTTATTCCCCGCGCGGGATCGAACTGAAGCTTTCTTT
TRBV7-2,many,NA,TRBJ2-4,CASSLGLIQNIQYF,TGTGCCAGCAGCTTAGGCCTAATTCAAAACATTCAGTACTTC
TRBV12-3/TRBV12-4,few,TRBD2,TRBJ2-1,CASTLQAGGLNEQFF,TGTGCCAGCACTCTACAAGCGGGGGGGCTGAACGAGCAGTTCTTC
TRBV28,few,NA,TRBJ1-6,CASKPWGDNSPLHF,TGTGCCAGCAAACCGTGGGGAGATAATTCACCCCTCCACTTT
TRBV5-1,NA,TRBD2,TRBJ2-7,CASSLGAGGPVYEQYF,TGCGCCAGCAGCTTGGGGGCGGGGGGCCCCGTCTACGAGCAGTACTTC
TRBV11-2,few,NA,TRBJ2-3,CASSLLTMVNTQYF,TGTGCCAGCAGCTTACTGACTATGGTAAATACGCAGTATTTT
TRBV6-1,NA,TRBD1,TRBJ2-7,CASSQTGATYEQYF,TGTGCCAGCAGTCAAACAGGGGCTACCTACGAGCAGTACTTC
TRBV7-2,NA,NA,TRBJ2-3,CASSLRAWDTQYF,TGTGCCAGCAGCTTAAGGGCCTGGGATACGCAGTATTTT
TRBV5-4,NA,NA,TRBJ2-3,CASGKDNTDTQYF,TGTGCCAGCGGGAAGGACAACACAGATACGCAGTATTTT
TRBV6-1,NA,TRBD1,TRBJ1-1,CASSPWTGLGNTEAFF,TGTGCCAGCAGTCCCTGGACAGGGTTAGGGAACACTGAAGCTTTCTTT
TRBV25-1,NA,TRBD2,TRBJ2-7,CARSRAGDPDDHYF,TGTGCCCGCAGTAGGGCGGGAGATCCGGACGATCATTACTTC
TRBV10-3,many,NA,TRBJ2-1,CAISESGPSVDEQFF,TGTGCCATCAGTGAGTCGGGGCCTAGCGTGGATGAGCAGTTCTTC
TRBV7-3,NA,NA,TRBJ1-1,CASSPQGTANTEAFF,TGTGCCAGCAGCCCTCAGGGGACGGCGAACACTGAAGCTTTCTTT
TRBV15,NA,NA,TRBJ1-5,CATKAGSNQPQHF,TGTGCCACCAAGGCAGGCAGCAATCAGCCCCAGCATTTT
TRBV7-2,many,NA,TRBJ1-3,CASSYQGSSGNTIYF,TGTGCCAGCAGCTACCAGGGCAGCTCTGGAAACACCATATATTTT
TRBV19,few,TRBD1,TRBJ1-5,CASSPDRGGYQPQHF,TGTGCCAGTAGCCCGGACAGGGGAGGGTATCAGCCCCAGCATTTT
TRBV7-9,NA,NA,TRBJ1-5,CASSLGASDNQPQHF,TGTGCCAGCAGCTTAGGGGCCAGTGACAATCAGCCCCAGCATTTT
TRBV28,NA,NA,TRBJ1-2,CASSLAQKTDGYTF,TGTGCCAGCAGCCTAGCCCAAAAGACAGATGGCTACACCTTC
TRBV19,few,NA,TRBJ1-1,CASSSPTVAFF,TGTGCCAGTAGTTCTCCCACTGTGGCTTTCTTT
TRBV6-5,NA,NA,TRBJ1-5,CASRSVVNQHQHF,TGTGCCAGCAGATCAGTGGTCAATCAGCACCAGCATTTT
TRBV7-3,NA,NA,TRBJ1-5,CASSAGSGNQPQHF,TGTGCCAGCAGCGCAGGGAGTGGAAATCAGCCCCAGCATTTT
TRBV7-2,NA,TRBD2,TRBJ2-5,CASSLVATGGFQETQYF,TGTGCCAGCAGCTTAGTAGCTACGGGAGGCTTCCAAGAGACCCAGTACTTC
TRBV25-1,NA,TRBD1,TRBJ2-1,CASSDPGTANEQFF,TGTGCCAGCAGTGACCCTGGGACAGCTAATGAGCAGTTCTTC
TRBV5-3,NA,NA,TRBJ1-1,CASSLPQYNTEAFF,TGTGCCAGCAGCTTGCCCCAGTACAACACTGAAGCTTTCTTT
TRBV28,NA,NA,TRBJ1-2,CASSLVSGYGYTF,TGTGCCAGCAGTTTAGTCTCCGGTTATGGCTACACCTTC
TRBV18,few,TRBD1,TRBJ2-1,CASSPDRGWDNEQFF,TGTGCCAGCTCACCAGACAGGGGTTGGGACAATGAGCAGTTCTTC
TRBV18,NA,NA,TRBJ2-5,CASSPRLGDTQETQYF,TGTGCCAGCTCACCACGTTTGGGGGACACCCAAGAGACCCAGTACTTC
TRBV4-1,NA,NA,TRBJ1-1,CASSTPSGNTEAFF,TGCGCCAGCAGTACCCCTTCGGGGAACACTGAAGCTTTCTTT
TRBV9,NA,TRBD2,TRBJ2-1,CASSDHPTSGGFSSYNEQFF,TGTGCCAGCAGCGATCACCCGACTAGCGGGGGGTTTAGCTCCTACAATGAGCAGTTCTTC
TRBV7-2,many,TRBD2,TRBJ2-1,CASSLVPGGAENEQFF,TGTGCCAGCAGCTTAGTACCGGGGGGGGCTGAGAATGAGCAGTTCTTC
TRBV7-6,few,TRBD1,TRBJ1-1,CASSDDRGEAFF,TGTGCCAGCAGCGACGACAGGGGTGAAGCTTTCTTT
TRBV10-3,few,TRBD1,TRBJ1-2,CAIRSGTGALPNYGYTF,TGTGCCATCAGATCCGGGACAGGGGCTCTACCTAACTATGGCTACACCTTC
TRBV12-3/TRBV12-4,many,NA,TRBJ1-4,CASSLMGPEKLFF,TGTGCCAGCAGTTTAATGGGCCCCGAAAAACTGTTTTTT
TRBV20-1,NA,TRBD1,TRBJ1-5,CSAQPQGALLNQPQHF,TGCAGTGCTCAGCCCCAGGGGGCACTACTCAATCAGCCCCAGCATTTT
TRBV25-1,NA,TRBD1,TRBJ1-1,CASRAQGDTEAFF,TGTGCCAGCAGGGCCCAGGGGGACACTGAAGCTTTCTTT
TRBV6-6,NA,NA,TRBJ1-2,CASSPASHWSGYTF,TGTGCCAGCAGCCCAGCATCTCATTGGTCTGGCTACACCTTC
TRBV12-3/TRBV12-4,NA,NA,TRBJ1-5,CASRWRGSNQPKHF,TGTGCCAGCAGATGGAGGGGGAGCAATCAGCCCAAGCATTTT
TRBV15,NA,TRBD2,TRBJ2-7,CATRKGLAQSYEQYF,TGTGCCACCAGGAAGGGACTAGCGCAATCTTACGAGCAGTACTTC
TRBV28,NA,NA,TRBJ2-3,CATGEGDTQYF,TGTGCCACCGGAGAAGGAGATACGCAGTATTTT
TRBV28,NA,NA,TRBJ1-2,CASSSIQVSRGYTF,TGTGCCAGCAGTTCTATACAGGTCTCGCGGGGCTACACCTTC
TRBV24-1,few,TRBD1,TRBJ1-5,CATSLSGQGNQPQHF,TGTGCCACCAGTTTGTCGGGACAGGGCAATCAGCCCCAGCATTTT
TRBV7-2,many,NA,TRBJ2-2,CASSPSVPGELFF,TGTGCCAGCAGCCCCTCAGTTCCCGGGGAGCTGTTTTTT
TRBV30,NA,NA,TRBJ1-2,CAWSPPVSYGYTF,TGTGCCTGGAGTCCTCCAGTGTCCTATGGCTACACCTTC